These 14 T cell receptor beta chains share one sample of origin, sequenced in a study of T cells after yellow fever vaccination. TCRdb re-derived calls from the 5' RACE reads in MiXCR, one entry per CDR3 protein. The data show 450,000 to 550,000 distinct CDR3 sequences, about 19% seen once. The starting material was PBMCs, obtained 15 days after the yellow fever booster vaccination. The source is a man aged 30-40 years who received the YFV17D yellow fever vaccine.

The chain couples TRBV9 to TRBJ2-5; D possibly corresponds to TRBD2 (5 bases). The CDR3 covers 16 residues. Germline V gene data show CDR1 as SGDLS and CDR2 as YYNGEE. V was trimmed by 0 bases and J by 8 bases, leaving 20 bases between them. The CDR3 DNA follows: TGTGCCAGCAGCGTAGGGGCTGGAGGACCCCGCAAAACCCAGTACTTC. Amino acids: CASSVGAGGPRKTQYF.

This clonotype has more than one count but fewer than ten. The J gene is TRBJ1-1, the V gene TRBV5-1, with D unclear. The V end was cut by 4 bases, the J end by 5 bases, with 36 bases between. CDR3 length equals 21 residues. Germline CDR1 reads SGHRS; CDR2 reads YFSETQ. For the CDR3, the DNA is TGCGCCAGCAGCCCTGCTTGGCCCCGAACCCTGGTCGGTCCCAGAAAAACTGAAGCTTTCTTT. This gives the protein CASSPAWPRTLVGPRKTEAFF. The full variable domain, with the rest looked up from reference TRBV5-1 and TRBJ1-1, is KAGVTQTPRYLIKTRGQQVTLSCSPISGHRSVSWYQQTPGQGLQFLFEYFSETQRNKGNFPGRFSGRQFSNSRSEMNVSTLELGDSALYLCASSPAWPRTLVGPRKTEAFFGQGTRLTVV.

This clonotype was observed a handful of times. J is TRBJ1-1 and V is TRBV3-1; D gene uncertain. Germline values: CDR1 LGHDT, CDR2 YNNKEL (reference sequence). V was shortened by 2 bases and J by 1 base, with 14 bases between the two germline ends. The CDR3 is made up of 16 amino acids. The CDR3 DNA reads TGTGCCAGCAGCCAACAATCAAACCGGGGGAACACTGAAGCTTTCTTT. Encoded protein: CASSQQSNRGNTEAFF.

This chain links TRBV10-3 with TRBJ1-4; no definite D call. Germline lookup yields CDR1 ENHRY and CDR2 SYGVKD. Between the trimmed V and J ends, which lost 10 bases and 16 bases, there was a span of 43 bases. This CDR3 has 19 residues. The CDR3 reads CATFLQPTGSRTKKAEGFF. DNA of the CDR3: TGTGCCACCTTTCTCCAGCCCACCGGGTCGAGGACCAAAAAGGCCGAGGGGTTTTTT.

Written as DNA, the CDR3 is TGTGCCAGCAGCTTAGTAGCGGGAGTCTACAATGAGCAGTTCTTC. Protein: CASSLVAGVYNEQFF. The chain employs TRBV11-2 and TRBJ2-1; 9 bases are shared with TRBD2. The CDR3 length is 15 residues. CDR1 is SGHAT and CDR2 is FQNNGV in the germline V gene. The V gene end was trimmed by 1 base and the J gene end by 3 bases; junction bases not matched to a gene: 1.

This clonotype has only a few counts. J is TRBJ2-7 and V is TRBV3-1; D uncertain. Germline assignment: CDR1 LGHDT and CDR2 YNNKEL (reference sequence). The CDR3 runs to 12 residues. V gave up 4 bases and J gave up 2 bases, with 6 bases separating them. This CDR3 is CASSPRTYEQYF. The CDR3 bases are TGTGCCAGCAGCCCGCGAACCTACGAGCAGTACTTC.

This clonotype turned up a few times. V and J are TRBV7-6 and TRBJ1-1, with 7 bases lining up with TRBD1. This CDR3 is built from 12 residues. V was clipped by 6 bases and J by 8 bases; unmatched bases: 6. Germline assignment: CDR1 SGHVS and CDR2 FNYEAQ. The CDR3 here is CASSMTGKEAFF. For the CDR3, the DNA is TGTGCCAGCAGTATGACAGGGAAGGAAGCTTTCTTT. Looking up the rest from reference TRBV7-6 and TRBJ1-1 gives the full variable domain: GAGVSQSPRYKVTKRGQDVALRCDPISGHVSLYWYRQALGQGPEFLTYFNYEAQQDKSGLPNDRFSAERPEGSISTLTIQRTEQRDSAMYRCASSMTGKEAFFGQGTRLTVV.

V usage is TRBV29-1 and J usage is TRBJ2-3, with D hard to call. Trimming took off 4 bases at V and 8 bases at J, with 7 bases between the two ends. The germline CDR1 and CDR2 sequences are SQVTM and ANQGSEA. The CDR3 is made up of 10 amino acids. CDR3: CSVVVGTQYF. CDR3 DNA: TGCAGCGTTGTTGTGGGTACGCAGTATTTT.

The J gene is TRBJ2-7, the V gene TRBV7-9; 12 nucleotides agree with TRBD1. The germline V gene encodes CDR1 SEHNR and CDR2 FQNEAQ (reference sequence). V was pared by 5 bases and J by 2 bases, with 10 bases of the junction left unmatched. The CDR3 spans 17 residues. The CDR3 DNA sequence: TGTGCCAGCAGCATCGGGACAGGGGGCAGCATCACCTACGAGCAGTACTTC. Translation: CASSIGTGGSITYEQYF.

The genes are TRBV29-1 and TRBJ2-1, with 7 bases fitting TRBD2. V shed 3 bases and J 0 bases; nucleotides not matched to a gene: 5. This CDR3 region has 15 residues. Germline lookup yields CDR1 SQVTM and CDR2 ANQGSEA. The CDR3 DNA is TGCAGCGTTGAGGGTGCGGGAGTCTCCTACAATGAGCAGTTCTTC. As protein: CSVEGAGVSYNEQFF.

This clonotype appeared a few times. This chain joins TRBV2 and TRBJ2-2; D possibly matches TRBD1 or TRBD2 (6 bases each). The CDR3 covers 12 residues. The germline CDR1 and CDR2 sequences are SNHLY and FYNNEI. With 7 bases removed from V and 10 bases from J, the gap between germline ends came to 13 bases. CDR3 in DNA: TGTGCCAGCAAGGGGGGCCAGCTGGAGCTGTTTTTT. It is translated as CASKGGQLELFF. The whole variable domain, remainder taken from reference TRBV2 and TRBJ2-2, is EPEVTQTPSHQVTQMGQEVILRCVPISNHLYFYWYRQILGQKVEFLVSFYNNEISEKSEIFDDQFSVERPDGSNFTLKIRSTKLEDSAMYFCASKGGQLELFFGEGSRLTVL.

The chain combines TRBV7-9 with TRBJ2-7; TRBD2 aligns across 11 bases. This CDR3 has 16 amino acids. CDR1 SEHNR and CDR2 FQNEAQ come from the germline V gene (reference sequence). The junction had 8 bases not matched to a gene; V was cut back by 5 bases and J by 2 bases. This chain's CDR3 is CASSPLGTSGTYEQYF. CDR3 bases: TGTGCCAGCAGCCCATTGGGGACTAGCGGAACCTACGAGCAGTACTTC.

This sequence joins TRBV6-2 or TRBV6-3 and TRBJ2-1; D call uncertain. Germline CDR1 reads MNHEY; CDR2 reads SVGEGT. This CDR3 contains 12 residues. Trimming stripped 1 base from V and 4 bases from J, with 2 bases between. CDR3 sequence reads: CASSYYYNEQFF. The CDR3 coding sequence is TGTGCCAGCAGTTACTATTACAATGAGCAGTTCTTC.

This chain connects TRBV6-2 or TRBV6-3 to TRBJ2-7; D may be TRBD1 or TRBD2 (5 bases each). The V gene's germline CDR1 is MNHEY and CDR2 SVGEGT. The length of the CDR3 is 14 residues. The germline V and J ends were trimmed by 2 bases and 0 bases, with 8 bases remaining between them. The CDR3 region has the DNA TGTGCCAGCAGTTACCGGGACCACTCCTACGAGCAGTACTTC. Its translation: CASSYRDHSYEQYF.